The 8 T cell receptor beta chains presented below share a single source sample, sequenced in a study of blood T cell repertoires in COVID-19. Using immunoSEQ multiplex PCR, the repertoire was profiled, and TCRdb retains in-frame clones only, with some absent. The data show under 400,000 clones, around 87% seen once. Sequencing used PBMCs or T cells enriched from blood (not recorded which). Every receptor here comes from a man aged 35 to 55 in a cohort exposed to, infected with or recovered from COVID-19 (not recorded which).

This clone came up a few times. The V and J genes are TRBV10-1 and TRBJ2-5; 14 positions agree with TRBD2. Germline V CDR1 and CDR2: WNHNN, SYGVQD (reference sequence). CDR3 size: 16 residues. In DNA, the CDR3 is TGCGCTGCCCCCCCGACTAGCGGGAGGGCCCAAGAGACCCAGTACTTC. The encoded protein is CAAPPTSGRAQETQYF.

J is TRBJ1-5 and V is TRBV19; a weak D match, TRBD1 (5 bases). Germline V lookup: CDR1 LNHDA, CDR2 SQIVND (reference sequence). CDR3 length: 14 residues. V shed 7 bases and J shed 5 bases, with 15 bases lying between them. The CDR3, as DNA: TGTGCCAGTACTTCGACAGAAATATATCAGCCCCAGCATTTT. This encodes CASTSTEIYQPQHF.

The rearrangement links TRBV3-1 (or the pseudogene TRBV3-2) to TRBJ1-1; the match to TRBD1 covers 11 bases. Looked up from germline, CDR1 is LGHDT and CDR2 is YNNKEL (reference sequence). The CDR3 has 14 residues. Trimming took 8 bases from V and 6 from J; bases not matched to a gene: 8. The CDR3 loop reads CASGTPGQGAEAFF. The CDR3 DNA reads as TGTGCCAGCGGAACTCCGGGACAGGGGGCTGAAGCTTTCTTT.

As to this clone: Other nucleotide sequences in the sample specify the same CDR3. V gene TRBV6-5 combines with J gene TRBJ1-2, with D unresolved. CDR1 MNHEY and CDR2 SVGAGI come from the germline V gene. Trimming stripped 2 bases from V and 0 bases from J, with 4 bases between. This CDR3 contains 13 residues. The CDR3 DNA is TGTGCCAGCAGTTACCAGGCTAACTATGGCTACACCTTC. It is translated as CASSYQANYGYTF.

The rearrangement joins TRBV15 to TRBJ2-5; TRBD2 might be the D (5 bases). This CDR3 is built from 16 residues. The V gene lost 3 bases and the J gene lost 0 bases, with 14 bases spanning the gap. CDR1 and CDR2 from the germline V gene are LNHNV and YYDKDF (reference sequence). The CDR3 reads CATSREDQTYQETQYF. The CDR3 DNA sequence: TGTGCCACCAGCAGGGAGGACCAGACGTACCAAGAGACCCAGTACTTC.

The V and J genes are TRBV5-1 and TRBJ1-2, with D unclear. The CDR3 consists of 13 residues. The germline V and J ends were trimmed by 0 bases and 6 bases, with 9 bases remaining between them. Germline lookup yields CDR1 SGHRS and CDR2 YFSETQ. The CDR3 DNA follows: TGCGCCAGCAGCTTGGGAGGATCAAATGGCTACACCTTC. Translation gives CASSLGGSNGYTF.

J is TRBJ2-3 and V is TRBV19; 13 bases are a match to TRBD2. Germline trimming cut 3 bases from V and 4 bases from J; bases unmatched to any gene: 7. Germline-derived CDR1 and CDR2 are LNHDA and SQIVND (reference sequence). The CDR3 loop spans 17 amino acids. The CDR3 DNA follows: TGTGCCAGTAGTATGGGACTAGCGGGGACGAGGGCAGATACGCAGTATTTT. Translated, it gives CASSMGLAGTRADTQYF.

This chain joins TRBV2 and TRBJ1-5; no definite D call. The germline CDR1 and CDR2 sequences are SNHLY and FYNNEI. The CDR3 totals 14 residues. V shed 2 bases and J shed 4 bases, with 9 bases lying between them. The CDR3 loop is CASSEWSRNQPQHF. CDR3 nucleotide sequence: TGTGCCAGCAGTGAATGGTCCAGAAATCAGCCCCAGCATTTT.